This T cell receptor (beta chain) was obtained from a study of spatial heterogeneity in lung cancer. Overall study context: Across tumor regions, counts of TCR transcripts showed a strong correlation with a T cell module score derived from matched bulk RNA-seq. TCR and UMI combinations that were unique each appeared, on average, more than ten times in raw reads. Study-wide results and caveats: The number of expanded tumor alpha and beta chains correlated with mutation number.

The presence of a unique molecular identifier marked each TCR cDNA molecule. Via MiXCR, TCRdb re-called the 5' RACE reads, giving one row per CDR3 protein. Here the sample spans about 30,000 distinct CDR3 sequences, 7.1% being singletons. This clonotype was detected many times. The antigen is unknown. Indicated time point: sample taken at primary tumor resection. In each case, whole RNA from tumor, nontumor lung or frozen PBMC was sequenced unsorted. From germline, CDR1 is SGHKS and CDR2 YYEKEE (reference sequence). V gave up 3 bases and J gave up 7 bases, with 14 bases separating them. This CDR3 is 15 amino acids long.

The source is a male donor with early-stage non-small cell lung cancer. The V and J genes are TRBV5-5 and TRBJ1-6; perhaps TRBD1 as D (5 bases). Specimen: lung tumor tissue, collected at surgery. The CDR3 bases are TGTGCCAGCAGCTCAACCGGGACGCAGAATTCACCCCTCCACTTT. This translates into CASSSTGTQNSPLHF. Complete variable domain (other parts from reference TRBV5-5 and TRBJ1-6): DAGVTQSPTHLIKTRGQQVTLRCSPISGHKSVSWYQQVLGQGPQFIFQYYEKEERGRGNFPDRFSARQFPNYSSELNVNALLLGDSALYLCASSSTGTQNSPLHFGNGTRLTVT.